The 18 T cell receptor beta chains in this list originate from one sample, sequenced in a study of T cells in localized non-small cell lung cancer. Here immunoSEQ multiplex PCR was the method, and the copy in TCRdb shows in-frame clones only, minus some. The sample yields some 51,000 clones, more than 80% seen once. This specimen consisted of peripheral blood, obtained before any cancer treatment. The receptor set was obtained from a woman aged 40 to 75 with stage I lung adenocarcinoma.

This sequence joins TRBV27 and TRBJ2-1; D is possibly TRBD1 (6 bases). Germline lookup yields CDR1 MNHEY and CDR2 SMNVEV (reference sequence). Between the trimmed V and J ends, which lost 4 bases and 3 bases, there was a span of 13 bases. The CDR3 length is 15 residues. The CDR3 DNA is TGTGCCAGCAGTTACACCAGGGGCAACTACAATGAGCAGTTCTTC. Translating gives CASSYTRGNYNEQFF.

CDR3 sequence (DNA): TGTGCCAGCAGTGAAACTTTGCAGGGGAGTGCTTTCTTT. It specifies CASSETLQGSAFF. The rearrangement links TRBV6-1 to TRBJ1-1, with D possibly matching TRBD1 (6 bases). CDR3 length equals 13 residues. The germline V gene encodes CDR1 MNHNS and CDR2 SASEGT. The ends were cut back, 2 bases at V and 11 bases at J, with 15 bases in the middle.

V gene TRBV6-1 combines with J gene TRBJ1-2; 9 positions match TRBD1. J lost 5 bases, V lost 7 bases, and 8 bases had no gene match. This CDR3 contains 14 residues. Germline CDR1 and CDR2: MNHNS and SASEGT. CDR3 sequence: CASTLGTGLYGYTF. CDR3 DNA: TGTGCCAGCACCCTCGGGACAGGGCTTTATGGCTACACCTTC.

The V gene is TRBV29-1, the J gene TRBJ1-1; weak D call: TRBD1 (5 bases). V was shortened by 4 bases and J by 4 bases, with 13 bases between the two germline ends. This CDR3 contains 13 residues. Looked up from germline, CDR1 is SQVTM and CDR2 is ANQGSEA. In DNA, the CDR3 is TGCAGCGTTGGGGCTGGGAGGGGCACTGAAGCTTTCTTT. The encoded protein is CSVGAGRGTEAFF. Filled out from reference TRBV29-1 and TRBJ1-1, the complete variable domain reads SAVISQKPSRDICQRGTSLTIQCQVDSQVTMMFWYRQQPGQSLTLIATANQGSEATYESGFVIDKFPISRPNLTFSTLTVSNMSPEDSSIYLCSVGAGRGTEAFFGQGTRLTVV.

This rearrangement joins TRBV9 to TRBJ2-5, with 11 bases matching TRBD2. Trimming at V came to 4 bases and at J to 6 bases, leaving 14 bases not matched to a gene. The CDR3 runs 17 residues. Germline V gives CDR1 SGDLS, CDR2 YYNGEE. Here the CDR3 DNA reads TGTGCCAGCAGCCCCCGTGATAGCGGGGGGGCGATAAAGACCCAGTACTTC. The encoded protein is CASSPRDSGGAIKTQYF.

Written as DNA, the CDR3 is TGTGCCAGCAGATCCTCCGGACAGAGCGAGCAGTACTTC. It translates to CASRSSGQSEQYF. This chain uses TRBV6-5 with TRBJ2-7; tentatively, D is TRBD1 (6 bases). Germline lookup yields CDR1 MNHEY and CDR2 SVGAGI. The CDR3 sequence is 13 residues long. Trimming took 6 bases from V and 6 from J, leaving 15 bases between them.

The gene calls are TRBV7-6 and TRBJ2-2; 7 bases line up with TRBD1. V lost 5 bases, J lost 7 bases, and 7 bases stayed unmatched. The CDR3 covers 14 residues. CDR1 and CDR2 from the germline V gene are SGHVS and FNYEAQ. CDR3 coding DNA: TGTGCCAGCAGCCTCGACAGGGCGTTCGGGGAGCTGTTTTTT. This translates into CASSLDRAFGELFF. Variable domain in full (rest from reference TRBV7-6 and TRBJ2-2): GAGVSQSPRYKVTKRGQDVALRCDPISGHVSLYWYRQALGQGPEFLTYFNYEAQQDKSGLPNDRFSAERPEGSISTLTIQRTEQRDSAMYRCASSLDRAFGELFFGEGSRLTVL.

The gene calls are TRBV6-6 and TRBJ1-1; D not resolved. Germline V gene lookup returns CDR1 MNHNY and CDR2 SVGAGI (reference sequence). V was pared by 8 bases and J by 2 bases, with 12 bases between. The CDR3 totals 13 residues. CDR3 residues: CASFGRVNTEAFF. CDR3 in DNA: TGTGCCAGCTTCGGACGGGTCAACACTGAAGCTTTCTTT.

The chain employs TRBV5-1 and TRBJ1-1, with D uncertain. CDR1 is SGHRS and CDR2 is YFSETQ in the germline V gene. The CDR3 totals 15 residues. The germline V and J ends were trimmed by 0 bases and 0 bases, with 9 bases remaining between them. The CDR3 sequence: CASSLEVPMNTEAFF. The CDR3, as DNA: TGCGCCAGCAGCTTGGAAGTTCCCATGAACACTGAAGCTTTCTTT.

The rearrangement uses TRBV13 and TRBJ2-3, with 7 bases matching TRBD1. Germline CDR1 reads PRHDT; CDR2 reads FYEKMQ (reference sequence). The junction had 9 bases not matched to a gene; V was cut back by 5 bases and J by 1 base. The CDR3 length is 16 residues. The CDR3 nucleotides read TGTGCCAGCAGCCTAAACAGGGGAATGGGCACAGATACGCAGTATTTT. Its protein product is CASSLNRGMGTDTQYF. The full variable domain, in which reference TRBV13 and TRBJ2-3 provide the parts outside the CDR3, is AAGVIQSPRHLIKEKRETATLKCYPIPRHDTVYWYQQGPGQDPQFLISFYEKMQSDKGSIPDRFSAQQFSDYHSELNMSSLELGDSALYFCASSLNRGMGTDTQYFGPGTRLTVL.

The rearrangement links TRBV27 to TRBJ1-1; D unresolved. Trimming left V 1 base short and J 2 bases short, with 8 bases between. This CDR3 is 14 amino acids long. Germline CDR1 reads MNHEY; CDR2 reads SMNVEV (reference sequence). The CDR3 spells CASSLWADNTEAFF. CDR3 in DNA: TGTGCCAGCAGTTTATGGGCCGATAACACTGAAGCTTTCTTT.

The chain recombines TRBV5-1 with TRBJ2-3; TRBD1 matches at 9 bases. The CDR3 is 15 amino acids. With 6 bases clipped from V and 2 bases from J, the junction kept 7 bases outside the gene matches. CDR1 is SGHRS, CDR2 YFSETQ, per germline. CDR3 coding DNA: TGCGCCAGCACCCTGACAGGGGGATTCACAGATACGCAGTATTTT. As protein: CASTLTGGFTDTQYF.

The gene calls are TRBV10-1 and TRBJ1-1; D call uncertain. The CDR3 spans 16 residues. Trimming left V 0 bases short and J 4 bases short, with 15 bases between. Germline CDR1 WNHNN, CDR2 SYGVQD (reference sequence). CDR3 coding DNA: TGCGCCAGCAGTGAGTCGACATCTCCTTGGGGCACTGAAGCTTTCTTT. Translating gives CASSESTSPWGTEAFF.

The chain links TRBV5-1 to TRBJ2-1; 10 bases line up with TRBD2. V was clipped by 0 bases and J by 8 bases; unmatched bases: 11. The germline V gene has CDR1 SGHRS and CDR2 YFSETQ. This CDR3 has 17 amino acids. The CDR3 sequence is CASSLARGLATSDEQFF. CDR3 bases: TGCGCCAGCAGCTTGGCCAGGGGACTAGCGACCTCGGATGAGCAGTTCTTC.

The chain combines TRBV19 with TRBJ2-2; the match to TRBD1 covers 7 bases. This CDR3 comprises 16 residues. Trimming at V came to 5 bases and at J to 2 bases, leaving 8 bases not matched to a gene. Looked up from germline, CDR1 is LNHDA and CDR2 is SQIVND (reference sequence). Here the CDR3 DNA reads TGTGCCAGTAGTCGAACCGGGACAGCTAACACCGGGGAGCTGTTTTTT. It yields the protein CASSRTGTANTGELFF.

This clone was seen a single time. The chain has TRBV5-6 and TRBJ2-7, with 11 bases aligning to TRBD2. The CDR3 loop spans 16 amino acids. Germline trimming cut 1 base from V and 2 bases from J; bases unmatched to any gene: 5. Germline V lookup: CDR1 SGHDT, CDR2 YYEEEE. The CDR3 loop reads CASSLRLAGGPYEQYF. CDR3 sequence (DNA): TGTGCCAGCAGCTTGAGGCTAGCGGGGGGTCCCTACGAGCAGTACTTC. The full variable domain, in which reference TRBV5-6 and TRBJ2-7 provide the parts outside the CDR3, is DAGVTQSPTHLIKTRGQQVTLRCSPKSGHDTVSWYQQALGQGPQFIFQYYEEEERQRGNFPDRFSGHQFPNYSSELNVNALLLGDSALYLCASSLRLAGGPYEQYFGPGTRLTVT.

The CDR3 coding sequence is TGTGCCAGCAGCCCCCGACAGGGAGGCACTGAAGCTTTCTTT. Translation gives CASSPRQGGTEAFF. The gene calls are TRBV7-6 and TRBJ1-1; TRBD1 aligns across 7 bases. This CDR3 region has 14 residues. The germline CDR1 and CDR2 sequences are SGHVS and FNYEAQ. V shed 5 bases and J 4 bases; nucleotides not matched to a gene: 7. The full variable domain, in which reference TRBV7-6 and TRBJ1-1 provide the parts outside the CDR3, is GAGVSQSPRYKVTKRGQDVALRCDPISGHVSLYWYRQALGQGPEFLTYFNYEAQQDKSGLPNDRFSAERPEGSISTLTIQRTEQRDSAMYRCASSPRQGGTEAFFGQGTRLTVV.

The chain carries TRBV11-2 and TRBJ2-1; D is perhaps TRBD1 (6 bases). Germline CDR1 SGHAT, CDR2 FQNNGV. V was cut by 2 bases and J by 5 bases, with 10 bases left in between. The CDR3 loop spans 14 amino acids. The CDR3 here is CASSLTGIDNEQFF. The CDR3 DNA is TGTGCCAGCAGCTTAACAGGGATCGACAATGAGCAGTTCTTC.